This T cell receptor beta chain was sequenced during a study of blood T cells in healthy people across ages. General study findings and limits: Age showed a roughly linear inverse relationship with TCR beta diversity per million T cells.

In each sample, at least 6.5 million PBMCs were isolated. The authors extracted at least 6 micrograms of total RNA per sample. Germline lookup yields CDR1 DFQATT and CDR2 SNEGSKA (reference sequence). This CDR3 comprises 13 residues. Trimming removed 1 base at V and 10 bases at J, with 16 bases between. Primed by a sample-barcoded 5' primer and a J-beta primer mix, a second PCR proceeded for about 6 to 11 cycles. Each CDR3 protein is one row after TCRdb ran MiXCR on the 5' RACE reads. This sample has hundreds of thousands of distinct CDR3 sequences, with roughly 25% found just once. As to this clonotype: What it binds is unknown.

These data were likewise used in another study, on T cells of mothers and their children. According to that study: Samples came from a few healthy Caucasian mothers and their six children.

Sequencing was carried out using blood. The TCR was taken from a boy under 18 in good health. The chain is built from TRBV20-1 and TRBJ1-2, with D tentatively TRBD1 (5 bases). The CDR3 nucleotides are TGCAGTGCTAGAGCCGGGACCCAAAGGGTCTACACCTTC. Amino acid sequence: CSARAGTQRVYTF.